A single sample gave rise to the 21 T cell receptor beta chains below, sequenced in a study of cytomegalovirus exposure and HLA in healthy donors. PCR used 60 Vbeta primers and 13 Jbeta primers. Some clones are missing from TCRdb's copy, which holds only in-frame ones; the method was immunoSEQ multiplex PCR. The data show 90,000 to 100,000 clones, approximately 9% seen once. Input material: PBMCs. Every receptor here comes from a man aged 45-65 years in good health and CMV-seropositive.

The chain is built from TRBV10-3 and TRBJ1-2, with 9 bases that match TRBD1. Trimming removed 7 bases from V and 6 bases from J; junction bases left unmatched: 6. The CDR3 has 13 residues. Germline values: CDR1 ENHRY, CDR2 SYGVKD. The CDR3 DNA is TGTGCCATCACCCGGGACAGGGAGGATGGCTACACCTTC. Its translation is CAITRDREDGYTF.

The chain carries TRBV5-4 and TRBJ2-3; 10 nucleotides agree with TRBD2. From germline, CDR1 is SGHNT and CDR2 YYREEE (reference sequence). V trimming: 2 bases; J trimming: 1 base; junction bases outside the gene matches: 1. There are 15 residues in the CDR3. The chain's CDR3 is CASSFTSGGTDTQYF. CDR3 nucleotide sequence: TGTGCCAGCAGCTTCACTAGCGGGGGCACAGATACGCAGTATTTT.

This clone was detected only a few times. The J gene is TRBJ2-2, the V gene TRBV6-4, with D perhaps matching TRBD1 (5 bases). V lost 2 bases, J lost 3 bases, and 7 bases lay in between. Germline values: CDR1 MRHNA, CDR2 SNTAGT. The CDR3 is made up of 14 amino acids. The CDR3 DNA sequence: TGTGCCAGCAGTGACGAGACAGACACCGGGGAGCTGTTTTTT. This translates into CASSDETDTGELFF.

This clone was detected ten times or more. The rearrangement links TRBV7-3 to TRBJ2-1; D perhaps matches TRBD1 (5 bases). CDR1 is SGHTA and CDR2 is FQGTGA in the germline V gene. Trimming took off 5 bases at V and 10 bases at J, with 18 bases between the two ends. This CDR3 is 14 amino acids long. CDR3 sequence: CASSPSMTDLEQFF. The CDR3 DNA follows: TGTGCCAGCAGCCCCTCCATGACAGACCTCGAGCAGTTCTTC.

The gene calls are TRBV7-8 and TRBJ1-1; a weak D match, TRBD1 (6 bases). This CDR3 is 18 amino acids long. Trimming shortened V by 1 base and J by 5 bases, and 23 bases separated the two germline ends. Germline-derived CDR1 and CDR2 are SGHVS and FQNEAQ. The CDR3 sequence is CASSLVGREGGWDTEAFF. The DNA of the CDR3 is TGTGCCAGCAGCTTAGTTGGCAGGGAAGGGGGTTGGGATACTGAAGCTTTCTTT.

The chain has TRBV5-1 and TRBJ1-5; no clear D. The CDR3 length is 15 residues. V was pared by 0 bases and J by 3 bases, with 10 bases between. Germline assignment: CDR1 SGHRS and CDR2 YFSETQ. In nucleotides, the CDR3 is TGCGCCAGCAGCTTGGATGGGCAACCCAATCAGCCCCAGCATTTT. It codes for CASSLDGQPNQPQHF.

In this sample, this clone turned up a few times. The rearrangement uses TRBV7-3 and TRBJ2-3; tentative D call: TRBD2 (6 bases). V lost 2 bases and J lost 5, with 14 bases in between. Germline CDR1 and CDR2: SGHTA and FQGTGA. CDR3 length: 15 amino acids. The CDR3 spells CASSLFGGPGDTQYF. The CDR3, as DNA: TGTGCCAGCAGCTTATTCGGAGGGCCGGGAGATACGCAGTATTTT.

On this clone itself: One end of the junction is discordant with germline, which a read error may explain. V and J are TRBV30 and TRBJ1-2, with D possibly TRBD1 on 6 matching bases. CDR1 GTSNPN and CDR2 SVGIG come from the germline V gene (reference sequence). This CDR3 contains 14 residues. The CDR3 nucleotides read TGTGCCTGGAGTGTAACCGGGGGGGGCTATGGCTACCCCTTC. Encoded protein: CAWSVTGGGYGYPF.

This clone turned up a few times. The chain employs TRBV6-6 and TRBJ2-7; 12 bases align to TRBD2. The CDR3 runs to 14 residues. Germline trimming cut 6 bases from V and 2 bases from J; bases unmatched to any gene: 2. The germline V gene has CDR1 MNHNY and CDR2 SVGAGI (reference sequence). CDR3 DNA sequence: TGTGCCAGCAGGCGACTAGCGGGAGCCTACGAGCAGTACTTC. Amino acids: CASRRLAGAYEQYF.

The CDR3 sequence is CASSPGLAGGLLRPFF. The CDR3 DNA reads as TGCGCCAGCAGCCCTGGACTAGCGGGAGGGCTTCTAAGGCCGTTCTTC. The chain joins TRBV4-3 to TRBJ2-1; 15 bases fit TRBD2. J gave up 15 bases and V 4 bases, and 13 bases lay outside the gene matches. Germline V lookup: CDR1 LGHNA, CDR2 YSLEER. The CDR3 has 16 amino acids.

The chain joins TRBV23-1 to TRBJ2-6; TRBD2 is a possible D gene (6 bases). TRBV23-1 is designated an ORF whose function remains uncertain. This CDR3 contains 17 residues. Deletions cut 2 bases from V and 1 base from J, with 12 bases between. The CDR3 region is CASSQKGTLSGANVLTF. Here the CDR3 DNA reads TGCGCCAGCAGTCAAAAGGGGACTTTATCTGGGGCCAACGTCCTGACTTTC.

This clone was seen a handful of times. V and J are TRBV15 and TRBJ2-1; TRBD2 matches at 9 bases. The germline gives CDR1 LNHNV, CDR2 YYDKDF (reference sequence). This CDR3 has 16 amino acids. V lost 1 base to trimming and J lost 8 bases; unmatched junction nucleotides: 9. CDR3 amino acids: CATSRGGGRAGDEQFF. Written as DNA, the CDR3 is TGTGCCACCAGCAGAGGAGGCGGGAGGGCCGGGGATGAGCAGTTCTTC.

A few counts support this clone. The junction departs from the called germline gene at one end, perhaps through a read error. The chain recombines TRBV30 with TRBJ2-7; D may be TRBD1 (7 bases). CDR1 is GTSNPN, CDR2 SVGIG, per germline (reference sequence). This CDR3 has 14 amino acids. The DNA of the CDR3 is TGTGCCTGCAGTGGAGGGGGACAGTCCTACGAGCAGTACTTC. This encodes CACSGGGQSYEQYF.

This clone has a handful of counts. This chain joins TRBV7-2 and TRBJ2-5; 9 bases match TRBD2. V shed 1 base, J shed 3 bases, and the junction held 6 bases outside the gene matches. Germline lookup yields CDR1 SGHTA and CDR2 FQGNSA. CDR3 length: 16 residues. The CDR3 nucleotides read TGTGCCAGCAGCTTAGGAGCGCTAGCGGGAAAAGAGACCCAGTACTTC. Its translation: CASSLGALAGKETQYF.

V usage is TRBV11-3 and J usage is TRBJ1-1; D is perhaps TRBD1 (6 bases). V was cut by 5 bases and J by 1 base, with 14 bases left in between. Germline loops: CDR1 SGHNT, CDR2 YENEEA. The CDR3 has 15 residues. This chain's CDR3 is CASSLGGRPNTEAFF. CDR3 nucleotide sequence: TGTGCCAGCAGCCTAGGGGGGCGCCCGAACACTGAAGCTTTCTTT.

The V call is TRBV9, the J call TRBJ2-5; the match to TRBD1 covers 8 bases. The trim removed 4 bases at V and 2 bases at J, leaving 13 bases unmatched. CDR3 length: 17 amino acids. CDR1 SGDLS and CDR2 YYNGEE come from the germline V gene. CDR3: CASSQTPYGQGQETQYF. In DNA, the CDR3 is TGTGCCAGCAGCCAGACGCCTTACGGACAGGGACAAGAGACCCAGTACTTC. Using reference TRBV9 and TRBJ2-5 for the parts outside the CDR3, the full variable domain is DSGVTQTPKHLITATGQRVTLRCSPRSGDLSVYWYQQSLDQGLQFLIQYYNGEERAKGNILERFSAQQFPDLHSELNLSSLELGDSALYFCASSQTPYGQGQETQYFGPGTRLLVL.

The chain links TRBV11-1 to TRBJ1-1, with D maybe TRBD1 (6 bases). This CDR3 region has 14 residues. With 4 bases removed from V and 4 bases from J, the gap between germline ends came to 13 bases. CDR1 and CDR2 (germline): SGHAT, FQDESV (reference sequence). The chain's CDR3 is CASSSQGWGTEAFF. The CDR3 DNA reads TGTGCCAGCAGCTCACAGGGATGGGGCACTGAAGCTTTCTTT.

The chain is built from TRBV7-2 and TRBJ2-5; 9 bases align to TRBD2. With the DNA end fitting TRBJ2-7 better, the J assignment may be wrong. Germline CDR1 SGHTA, CDR2 FQGNSA. This CDR3 region has 15 residues. CDR3 sequence: CASSLELAGLYEQYF. CDR3 coding DNA: TGTGCCAGCAGCTTAGAACTAGCGGGCCTCTACGAGCAGTACTTC.

This clone was counted ten times or more. V and J are TRBV5-1 and TRBJ2-4, with D perhaps TRBD2 (6 bases). Germline loops: CDR1 SGHRS, CDR2 YFSETQ. CDR3 length: 14 residues. V was pared by 5 bases and J by 9 bases, with 18 bases between. CDR3 nucleotide sequence: TGCGCCAGCAGGGAGGGACTCAGCGGGTCCATTCAGTACTTC. Translation: CASREGLSGSIQYF.

The chain recombines TRBV28 with TRBJ1-2; D may be TRBD1 (6 bases). The CDR3 has 17 residues. Trimming cost V 4 bases and J 2 bases, with 20 bases left between them. CDR1 is MDHEN and CDR2 is SYDVKM in the germline V gene. The DNA for the CDR3 is TGTGCCAGCAGTTCTATAGGGGGGGTCTTAATGAACTATGGCTACACCTTC. Amino acids: CASSSIGGVLMNYGYTF.

The J gene is TRBJ2-7, the V gene TRBV7-6; tentative D call: TRBD1 (5 bases). There are 14 residues in the CDR3. Germline CDR1 is SGHVS and CDR2 is FNYEAQ. The V and J ends lost 4 bases and 3 bases respectively, with 13 bases between them. CDR3 protein: CASSSPDKGYEQYF. DNA of the CDR3: TGTGCCAGCAGCTCTCCGGACAAAGGCTACGAGCAGTACTTC.